The clone carrying this T cell receptor beta chain was detected many times. What it binds is unknown. The CDR3 loop spans 15 amino acids. Between the trimmed V and J ends, which lost 7 bases and 0 bases, there was a span of 16 bases. MiXCR was run by TCRdb on the multiplex PCR reads, yielding one entry per CDR3 protein. This sample has about 130,000 distinct CDR3 sequences, with roughly 21% found just once. This specimen belongs to a study of breast tumors, draining lymph nodes, adjacent tissues. Breast cancer patients provided tissue from their axillary draining lymph nodes. Study-level results: That most tumor T cells come from lymph nodes remained unproven. Tumors had less TCR diversity than lymph nodes, more than nontumor tissue.

This TCR was sampled from a female donor with breast cancer. Some clones in this sample may be carry-over from other donors' samples. Sequencing was carried out using axillary lymph node tissue. The gene calls are TRBV12-3 or TRBV12-4 and TRBJ2-7, with D perhaps TRBD1 or TRBD2 (6 bases each). In DNA form, the CDR3 reads TGTGCCAGCAATCTGGGGGGCCCCCCCTCCTACGAGCAGTACTTC. Its translation is CASNLGGPPSYEQYF.